A single sample is the source of the 23 T cell receptor beta chains below, sequenced in a study of molecular identifiers for immune sequencing clone quantification. TCRdb ran MiXCR on the PCR reads and lists one entry per CDR3 protein. The sample gives approximately 680,000 distinct CDR3 sequences, roughly 25% of which show up once; about 0.81% is in the top ten. Source material: naive CD8+ T cells from blood, with Jurkat cell RNA spiked in. As for subset: FACS-sorted CD8+CD4-CCR7+CD45RA+ naive T cells. Receptor source: a human donor in good health. Some libraries in this study had Jurkat cell RNA spiked in.

The J gene is TRBJ2-5, the V gene TRBV5-8; the D is unclear. Near its end, the DNA agrees better with TRBJ2-7, so the J call may be wrong. Germline V gene data show CDR1 as SGHTS and CDR2 as YDEGEE. The CDR3 is made up of 15 amino acids. The CDR3 loop is CASSPRVNLHYEQYF. In DNA form, the CDR3 reads TGTGCCAGCAGCCCTCGGGTAAATCTCCACTACGAGCAGTACTTC.

In regard to this clonotype: It may be a read error: a sequence one base away is much more abundant. The chain carries TRBV7-9 and TRBJ2-4; D gene ambiguous. The CDR3 contains 13 residues. Trimming took 1 base from V and 5 from J, leaving 6 bases between them. From germline, CDR1 is SEHNR and CDR2 FQNEAQ (reference sequence). CDR3 nucleotides: TGTGCCAGCAGCTTAGATCATGAAAACATTCAGTACTTC. Residues: CASSLDHENIQYF. Using reference TRBV7-9 and TRBJ2-4 for the parts outside the CDR3, the full variable domain is DTGVSQNPRHKITKRGQNVTFRCDPISEHNRLYWYRQTLGQGPEFLTYFQNEAQLEKSRLLSDRFSAERPKGSFSTLEIQRTEQGDSAMYLCASSLDHENIQYFGAGTRLSVL.

This clonotype was observed at least ten times. CDR3 coding DNA: TGTGCCAGCAGCCCCCCGAGCCGCCAAGAGACCCAGTACTTC. It specifies CASSPPSRQETQYF. This rearrangement joins TRBV6-2 or TRBV6-3 to TRBJ2-5, with unresolved D. The V gene lost 6 bases and the J gene lost 1 base, with 12 bases spanning the gap. Germline V gene lookup returns CDR1 MNHEY and CDR2 SVGEGT. The CDR3 consists of 14 residues.

This clonotype was seen ten or more times. The V gene is TRBV30, the J gene TRBJ2-1; TRBD2 aligns across 8 bases. Germline CDR1 is GTSNPN and CDR2 is SVGIG (reference sequence). V dropped 0 bases and J dropped 9; count of bases not matched to a gene: 7. This CDR3 contains 14 residues. The CDR3 reads CAWSVILAGSEQFF. CDR3 sequence (DNA): TGTGCCTGGAGTGTCATCCTAGCGGGTAGTGAGCAGTTCTTC.

This clonotype was observed at least ten times. The chain recombines TRBV6-2 or TRBV6-3 with TRBJ1-1; D may be TRBD1 (6 bases). Germline V gene sequence: CDR1 MNHEY, CDR2 SVGEGT. Trimming removed 8 bases at V and 4 bases at J, with 32 bases between. This CDR3 comprises 19 residues. The CDR3 loop reads CASRSWTGPHFEGGTEAFF. The DNA for the CDR3 is TGTGCCAGCCGTTCGTGGACCGGACCCCATTTTGAGGGGGGCACTGAAGCTTTCTTT.

The chain combines TRBV24-1 with TRBJ2-5; TRBD2 matches at 15 bases. The CDR3 is made up of 17 amino acids. With 2 bases clipped from V and 4 bases from J, the junction kept 4 bases outside the gene matches. Per the germline V gene, CDR1 is KGHDR and CDR2 is SFDVKD. This CDR3 is CATSDYRTSGGVETQYF. DNA of the CDR3: TGTGCCACCAGTGATTACCGGACTAGCGGGGGGGTAGAGACCCAGTACTTC.

This clonotype has just a few counts. This chain connects TRBV30 to TRBJ2-7; 9 positions match TRBD1. The CDR3 sequence is 12 residues long. Germline V gene sequence: CDR1 GTSNPN, CDR2 SVGIG (reference sequence). V was pared by 5 bases and J by 6 bases, with 5 bases of the junction left unmatched. CDR3 loop: CAWGQGLGEQYF. The CDR3, as DNA: TGTGCCTGGGGACAGGGGCTTGGCGAGCAGTACTTC.

The chain employs TRBV19 and TRBJ2-1; tentatively, D is TRBD1 (5 bases). Trimming cost V 1 base and J 4 bases, with 11 bases left between them. The CDR3 covers 15 residues. CDR1 is LNHDA, CDR2 SQIVND, per germline (reference sequence). The CDR3 loop reads CASSIALAGYNEQFF. CDR3 nucleotide sequence: TGTGCCAGTAGTATAGCATTGGCAGGGTACAATGAGCAGTTCTTC.

This clonotype was counted ten times or more. V and J are TRBV28 and TRBJ2-5; 12 positions match TRBD2. The germline V gene has CDR1 MDHEN and CDR2 SYDVKM. V lost 4 bases and J lost 2; bases outside the gene matches: 8. This CDR3 has 17 amino acids. CDR3: CASSSPRTSGEQETQYF. The CDR3 nucleotides read TGTGCCAGCAGTTCCCCCCGGACTAGCGGGGAACAAGAGACCCAGTACTTC.

The chain uses TRBV11-2 and TRBJ2-7, with 10 bases that match TRBD1. CDR1 is SGHAT, CDR2 FQNNGV, per germline. The V gene end was trimmed by 5 bases and the J gene end by 4 bases; junction bases not matched to a gene: 5. The CDR3 contains 14 residues. The CDR3, as DNA: TGTGCCAGCAGCGGCCGGACAGGGGGATACGAGCAGTACTTC. Encoded protein: CASSGRTGGYEQYF.

The rearrangement joins TRBV27 to TRBJ2-2, with TRBD2 matching over 16 bases. The CDR3 spans 18 residues. V gave up 4 bases and J gave up 4 bases; unmatched junction bases: 6. Germline CDR1 and CDR2: MNHEY and SMNVEV (reference sequence). The CDR3 nucleotides read TGTGCCAGCAGTTGGGGACTAGCGGGAGGGAGTGGCACCGGGGAGCTGTTTTTT. This gives the protein CASSWGLAGGSGTGELFF.

This clonotype was observed at least ten times. V is TRBV7-6 and J is TRBJ1-1, with a possible D match to TRBD1 (5 bases). The V end lost 8 bases, the J end lost 0 bases, and 13 bases lay between the germline ends. Germline loops: CDR1 SGHVS, CDR2 FNYEAQ. The CDR3 is 14 residues long. The CDR3 here is CASRAGNVNTEAFF. CDR3 nucleotide sequence: TGTGCCAGCCGAGCAGGGAACGTGAACACTGAAGCTTTCTTT.

This clonotype has ten or more counts. The chain combines TRBV20-1 with TRBJ1-5; D is perhaps TRBD1 (6 bases). Trimming left V 5 bases short and J 0 bases short, with 17 bases between. The CDR3 contains 16 residues. CDR1 is DFQATT and CDR2 is SNEGSKA in the germline V gene (reference sequence). CDR3: CSAYPSLTGSNQPQHF. The CDR3 region has the DNA TGCAGTGCTTACCCTTCCTTGACAGGTAGCAATCAGCCCCAGCATTTT.

This clonotype was recorded many times. The CDR3 carries no conserved terminal phenylalanine or tryptophan, so it likely arises from a read error. It is unclear where the CDR3 begins or ends on the DNA, so no DNA is shown, and the CDR3 is as TCRdb lists it. The chain is built from TRBV5-8 and TRBJ2-4; TRBD1 was called by the table and not checked on the DNA. From its first to its last residue, the CDR3 has 12 amino acids. CDR1 is SGHTS, CDR2 YDEGEE, per germline. The CDR3 region is CASSLAGTGSWG.

The V gene is TRBV9, the J gene TRBJ2-5, with 10 bases lining up with TRBD2. Trimming removed 0 bases from V and 2 bases from J; junction bases left unmatched: 4. Germline V gene lookup returns CDR1 SGDLS and CDR2 YYNGEE. This CDR3 has 16 residues. The CDR3 DNA reads TGTGCCAGCAGCGTAGCTAGCGGGAGAGAACAAGAGACCCAGTACTTC. It translates to CASSVASGREQETQYF.

On this clonotype itself: Germline is not matched at one junction end, which may reflect a read error. The DNA of the CDR3 is TGCGCCAGCAACCAAGAATGGGGGATGAACACCGGGGTGCTGTTTTTT. Translation gives CASNQEWGMNTGVLFF. The genes are TRBV4-3 and TRBJ2-2, with D tentatively TRBD1 or TRBD2 (5 bases each). The germline CDR1 and CDR2 sequences are LGHNA and YSLEER. The CDR3 has 16 residues.

This clonotype was observed many times. As DNA, the CDR3 is TGTGCCAGCAGTTACCCAACAGACAGGGGCTACGAGCAGTACTTC. Amino acid sequence: CASSYPTDRGYEQYF. This chain links TRBV6-5 with TRBJ2-7; 8 nucleotides match TRBD1. With 2 bases clipped from V and 3 bases from J, the junction kept 6 bases outside the gene matches. The CDR3 loop spans 15 amino acids. CDR1 and CDR2 (germline): MNHEY, SVGAGI.

This clonotype has a handful of counts. The chain combines TRBV11-2 with TRBJ1-2; D unclear. The V end lost 4 bases, the J end lost 8 bases, and 8 bases lay between the germline ends. CDR1 is SGHAT, CDR2 FQNNGV, per germline. This CDR3 spans 11 amino acids. CDR3 DNA sequence: TGTGCCAGCAGCTCCCTTAAAGGCTACACCTTC. Protein sequence: CASSSLKGYTF.

At least ten counts were recorded for this clonotype. The V gene is TRBV10-1, the J gene TRBJ2-7; D remains ambiguous. Trimming removed 5 bases at V and 9 bases at J, with 23 bases between. This CDR3 spans 15 amino acids. Germline-derived CDR1 and CDR2 are WNHNN and SYGVQD (reference sequence). CDR3 nucleotides: TGCGCCAGCAGTAAGGACGGACCAGGCTACGAAGGGCAGTACTTC. This encodes CASSKDGPGYEGQYF.

This clonotype appeared a few times. The chain has TRBV7-8 and TRBJ2-3; D not resolved. The V gene lost 1 base and the J gene lost 2 bases, with 10 bases spanning the gap. CDR1 and CDR2 (germline): SGHVS, FQNEAQ. This CDR3 is 15 amino acids long. The CDR3 loop reads CASSLVWTATDTQYF. DNA for the CDR3: TGTGCCAGCAGCTTAGTCTGGACCGCCACAGATACGCAGTATTTT.

This clonotype was recorded many times. The chain combines TRBV7-9 with TRBJ2-5; D ambiguous. The CDR3 covers 14 residues. The V end was cut by 7 bases, the J end by 7 bases, with 19 bases between. In germline, CDR1 is SEHNR, CDR2 FQNEAQ (reference sequence). CDR3 amino acids: CASIPPNSLGTQYF. In DNA, the CDR3 is TGTGCCAGCATCCCACCTAACAGCCTCGGGACCCAGTACTTC.

This chain links TRBV27 with TRBJ2-3; TRBD2 aligns across 12 bases. J gave up 0 bases and V 1 base, and 5 bases lay outside the gene matches. The CDR3 extends over 18 amino acids. Germline V gene data show CDR1 as MNHEY and CDR2 as SMNVEV (reference sequence). The CDR3 region has the DNA TGTGCCAGCAGTTTATTAGGGACTAGCGGGCCTAGCACAGATACGCAGTATTTT. It is translated as CASSLLGTSGPSTDTQYF.

This clonotype appeared a few times. Sequence at one end of the junction differs from germline and may be a read error. The V call is TRBV7-9, the J call TRBJ1-4, with a weak D call TRBD1 (6 bases). CDR1 is SEHNR and CDR2 is FQNEAQ in the germline V gene (reference sequence). The CDR3 sequence is 15 residues long. Here the CDR3 reads CASRWGQATSEKLFF. For the CDR3, the DNA is TGTGCCAGCAGGTGGGGGCAGGCAACTAGTGAAAAACTGTTTTTT.